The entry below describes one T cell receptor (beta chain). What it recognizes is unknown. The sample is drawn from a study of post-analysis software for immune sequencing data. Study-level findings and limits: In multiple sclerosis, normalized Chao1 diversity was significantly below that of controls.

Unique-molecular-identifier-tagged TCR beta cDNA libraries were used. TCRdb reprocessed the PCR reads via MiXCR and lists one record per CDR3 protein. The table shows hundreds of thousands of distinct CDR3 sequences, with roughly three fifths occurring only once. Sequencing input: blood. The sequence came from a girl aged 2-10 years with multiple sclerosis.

This CDR3 reads CATSSGTSGGTGKETQYF. The CDR3 region has the DNA TGTGCCACCAGCAGCGGTACTAGCGGGGGGACGGGCAAAGAGACCCAGTACTTC. The chain combines TRBV15 with TRBJ2-5, with 12 nucleotides matching TRBD2. The J segment lost 3 bases and the V segment lost 3 bases, leaving 11 bases of the junction unmatched. CDR1 is LNHNV, CDR2 YYDKDF, per germline (reference sequence). The length of the CDR3 is 18 residues.